Listed here are 30 T cell receptor beta chains from one sample, sequenced in a study of Graves' ophthalmopathy and Graves' hyperthyroidism. RNA transcripts were the template, and TCR beta CDR3 regions were amplified from them. Following a first-round RT-PCR that used HTBI primers, a second-round multiplex PCR was carried out. One entry per CDR3 protein, called by TCRdb with MiXCR from the multiplex PCR reads. The sample yields roughly 400,000 distinct CDR3 sequences, 15% seen once. Sequenced input: peripheral blood. The source of these receptors is a woman aged 18-30 years with stable Graves' hyperthyroidism.

The sample holds many counts of this clonotype. The V call is TRBV20-1, the J call TRBJ1-3; no definite D call. V lost 3 bases, J lost 0 bases, and 3 bases lay in between. Germline V gives CDR1 DFQATT, CDR2 SNEGSKA (reference sequence). CDR3 size: 12 residues. This CDR3 reads CSASPSGNTIYF. The CDR3 DNA reads TGCAGTGCTAGTCCCTCTGGAAACACCATATATTTT.

The rearrangement uses TRBV18 and TRBJ2-4; 9 bases map to TRBD1. Per germline, CDR1 KGHSH and CDR2 LQKENI. The CDR3 totals 16 residues. V was clipped by 3 bases and J by 2 bases; unmatched bases: 5. The CDR3 coding sequence is TGTGCCAGCTCACCCGACAGGGGGTTTACCAAAAACATTCAGTACTTC. Amino acids: CASSPDRGFTKNIQYF.

This clonotype has ten or more counts. The rearrangement uses TRBV12-5 and TRBJ1-2; 7 bases match TRBD1. The V and J ends lost 2 bases and 4 bases, in that order; junction bases with no gene match: 10. Germline assignment: CDR1 LGHNT and CDR2 FRNRAP. This CDR3 region has 16 residues. In DNA form, the CDR3 reads TGTGCTAGTGGTTTGATGACGGGACAGTCTTCCTATGGCTACACCTTC. Translating it yields CASGLMTGQSSYGYTF.

The chain recombines TRBV5-1 with TRBJ1-1; 7 bases are shared with TRBD1. Per the germline V gene, CDR1 is SGHRS and CDR2 is YFSETQ. The V segment lost 3 bases and the J segment 3 bases; nucleotides outside the gene matches: 8. This CDR3 contains 15 residues. CDR3 amino acids: CASSSGGSADTEAFF. CDR3 DNA: TGCGCCAGCAGCTCAGGGGGTAGTGCGGACACTGAAGCTTTCTTT. The variable domain in full, completed from reference TRBV5-1 and TRBJ1-1, reads KAGVTQTPRYLIKTRGQQVTLSCSPISGHRSVSWYQQTPGQGLQFLFEYFSETQRNKGNFPGRFSGRQFSNSRSEMNVSTLELGDSALYLCASSSGGSADTEAFFGQGTRLTVV.

This clonotype was recorded only once. A single base separates this from a much larger clone, so it may be a read error. Without the conserved terminal phenylalanine or tryptophan, this CDR3 likely stems from a read error. V gene TRBV20-1 combines with J gene TRBJ2-7, with TRBD2 identical over 7 bases. V dropped 0 bases and J dropped 9; count of bases not matched to a gene: 14. Germline V gene lookup returns CDR1 DFQATT and CDR2 SNEGSKA (reference sequence). This CDR3 is built from 15 residues. This CDR3 is CSARDSGGGDFRQYY. The CDR3 nucleotides read TGCAGTGCTAGAGATTCAGGCGGGGGAGATTTCAGGCAGTACTAC.

Notes on this clonotype: A much larger clone lies one base from this, so it may be a read error. The chain links TRBV13 to TRBJ1-1; possible D gene TRBD1, 5 bases. Germline CDR1 is PRHDT and CDR2 is FYEKMQ (reference sequence). Trimming left V 8 bases short and J 0 bases short, with 13 bases between. The CDR3 is made up of 14 amino acids. The CDR3 sequence: CASCWGNLNTEAFF. CDR3 sequence (DNA): TGTGCCAGCTGCTGGGGGAATTTGAACACTGAAGCTTTCTTT.

In DNA, the CDR3 is TGTGCCAGCAGCGAGAGGCTAGCCCCCTACGAGCAGTACTTC. Its protein is CASSERLAPYEQYF. This chain joins TRBV11-1 and TRBJ2-7; tentatively, D is TRBD2 (5 bases). V was clipped by 5 bases and J by 2 bases, with 13 bases between them. Germline assignment: CDR1 SGHAT and CDR2 FQDESV (reference sequence). The CDR3 has 14 residues.

This clonotype was observed many times. This chain connects TRBV5-6 to TRBJ1-2, with TRBD1 matching 10 bases. This CDR3 region has 15 residues. V shed 6 bases and J 3 bases; nucleotides not matched to a gene: 8. The germline V gene has CDR1 SGHDT and CDR2 YYEEEE. This CDR3 is CASIDRGLAHYGYTF. The CDR3 DNA sequence: TGTGCCAGCATCGACAGGGGGCTGGCCCACTATGGCTACACCTTC.

This clonotype was seen many times. In DNA form, the CDR3 reads TGTGCCAGCGGACGGGACCCAATGAACACTGAAGCTTTCTTT. Encoded protein: CASGRDPMNTEAFF. The chain uses TRBV6-1 and TRBJ1-1, with D possibly TRBD1 on 5 matching bases. The V gene lost 8 bases and the J gene lost 0 bases, with 13 bases spanning the gap. CDR3 length: 14 amino acids. Germline V lookup: CDR1 MNHNS, CDR2 SASEGT.

The sample holds one count of this clonotype. The rearrangement joins TRBV24-1 to TRBJ1-1; D might be TRBD1 (5 bases). V was pared by 7 bases and J by 1 base, with 18 bases between. Germline assignment: CDR1 KGHDR and CDR2 SFDVKD. The CDR3 is made up of 16 amino acids. DNA of the CDR3: TGTGCCACCAGCCCGCCTCGGGGGGGGAAGAACACTGAAGCTTTCTTT. This sequence encodes CATSPPRGGKNTEAFF.

The table lists this clonotype with many counts. V and J are TRBV12-5 and TRBJ2-5; D is unclear. The CDR3 is 13 amino acids. The germline V and J ends were trimmed by 2 bases and 2 bases, with 6 bases remaining between them. CDR1 LGHNT and CDR2 FRNRAP come from the germline V gene. The CDR3 DNA reads as TGTGCTAGTGGTTTGTGGGCTCAAGAGACCCAGTACTTC. Protein product: CASGLWAQETQYF. The whole variable domain, filled in from reference TRBV12-5 and TRBJ2-5, reads DARVTQTPRHKVTEMGQEVTMRCQPILGHNTVFWYRQTMMQGLELLAYFRNRAPLDDSGMPKDRFSAEMPDATLATLKIQPSEPRDSAVYFCASGLWAQETQYFGPGTRLLVL.

This clonotype was counted a few times. V gene TRBV4-2 combines with J gene TRBJ1-2; D unresolved. CDR1 LGHNA and CDR2 YNFKEQ come from the germline V gene. The CDR3 sequence is 13 residues long. V was clipped by 1 base and J by 7 bases, with 10 bases between them. CDR3 nucleotides: TGTGCCAGCAGCCAAGGAAGCTTTCGTGGCTACACCTTC. The encoded protein is CASSQGSFRGYTF.

V is TRBV11-2 and J is TRBJ2-7; 8 bases are shared with TRBD2. The J segment lost 4 bases and the V segment lost 5 bases, leaving 13 bases of the junction unmatched. Germline V CDR1 and CDR2: SGHAT, FQNNGV. The CDR3 length is 16 residues. CDR3 coding DNA: TGTGCCAGCAGCCCTCAGCGGGAGAGTGGGAGGTACGAGCAGTACGTC. This encodes CASSPQRESGRYEQYV.

There are many counts of this clonotype. The rearrangement links TRBV6-2 or TRBV6-3 to TRBJ2-7; D ambiguous. The CDR3 runs 15 residues. Looked up from germline, CDR1 is MNHEY and CDR2 is SVGEGT. Deletions cut 4 bases from V and 0 bases from J, with 13 bases between. The CDR3 DNA is TGTGCCAGCAGTTCGTTCCGGTGGAGCTCCTACGAGCAGTACTTC. Protein sequence: CASSSFRWSSYEQYF.

The rearrangement uses TRBV7-8 and TRBJ2-2; maybe TRBD1 (6 bases). V was cut by 7 bases and J by 0 bases, with 12 bases left in between. Germline-derived CDR1 and CDR2 are SGHVS and FQNEAQ. The CDR3 has 15 residues. The CDR3 DNA is TGTGCCAGCAACGAAGGGGGTTCGAACACCGGGGAGCTGTTTTTT. Its translation: CASNEGGSNTGELFF.

The V call is TRBV19, the J call TRBJ2-5, with TRBD2 matching over 12 bases. Germline lookup yields CDR1 LNHDA and CDR2 SQIVND (reference sequence). With V trimmed by 5 bases and J by 5 bases, 6 bases remained unmatched. This CDR3 region has 15 residues. The CDR3 region has the DNA TGTGCCAGTAGTTCTCGGACTAGCGGGGCGGAGACCCAGTACTTC. Translating gives CASSSRTSGAETQYF.

This clonotype was counted many times. The gene calls are TRBV29-1 and TRBJ2-7; D gene uncertain. CDR3 size: 10 residues. Germline V lookup: CDR1 SQVTM, CDR2 ANQGSEA. V shed 4 bases and J shed 4 bases, with 5 bases lying between them. The CDR3 sequence: CSVGSYEQYF. Written as DNA, the CDR3 is TGCAGCGTTGGGTCGTACGAGCAGTACTTC.

This clonotype was counted at least ten times. The CDR3 DNA is TGTGCCACCAGCAGAGATGACGGCTCTGGGGCCAACGTCCTGACTTTC. Protein sequence: CATSRDDGSGANVLTF. The chain couples TRBV15 to TRBJ2-6; D ambiguous. This CDR3 has 16 amino acids. Germline CDR1 LNHNV, CDR2 YYDKDF (reference sequence). The V end was cut by 0 bases, the J end by 0 bases, with 6 bases between.

This clonotype appeared many times. V gene TRBV28 combines with J gene TRBJ1-5; D gene ambiguous. The CDR3 has 13 amino acids. Germline loops: CDR1 MDHEN, CDR2 SYDVKM. The germline V and J ends were trimmed by 8 bases and 2 bases, with 10 bases remaining between them. CDR3 coding DNA: TGTGCCAGCCTCGGTAGCGGCAATCAGCCCCAGCATTTT. Translation gives CASLGSGNQPQHF.

The V gene is TRBV6-1, the J gene TRBJ2-2, with a tentative D call TRBD2 (6 bases). Trimming left V 9 bases short and J 7 bases short, with 21 bases between. CDR3 length: 15 residues. Germline V gene lookup returns CDR1 MNHNS and CDR2 SASEGT. The CDR3 nucleotides read TGTGCCAGTGGGAGACGCGGGCAGGGAGGCGGGGAGCTGTTTTTT. Residues: CASGRRGQGGGELFF.

This clonotype appeared many times. The chain recombines TRBV19 with TRBJ2-5; maybe TRBD1 (6 bases). V lost 1 base, J lost 2 bases, and 17 bases lay in between. Germline V gene lookup returns CDR1 LNHDA and CDR2 SQIVND (reference sequence). This CDR3 region has 17 residues. The CDR3 DNA is TGTGCCAGTAGTATAGGAATCCAAGCAGGGGCACAAGAGACCCAGTACTTC. This sequence encodes CASSIGIQAGAQETQYF. The entire variable domain, with the rest obtained from reference TRBV19 and TRBJ2-5, is as follows: DGGITQSPKYLFRKEGQNVTLSCEQNLNHDAMYWYRQDPGQGLRLIYYSQIVNDFQKGDIAEGYSVSREKKESFPLTVTSAQKNPTAFYLCASSIGIQAGAQETQYFGPGTRLLVL.

This clonotype has only a few counts. A much bigger clone sits one base away, suggesting this may be a read error. The chain has TRBV6-1 and TRBJ1-1; D unclear. The length of the CDR3 is 16 residues. Trimming took off 6 bases at V and 2 bases at J, with 19 bases between the two ends. Germline V gene lookup returns CDR1 MNHNS and CDR2 SASEGT. CDR3 sequence reads: CASSPEGPGLNTEAFF. In nucleotides, the CDR3 is TGTGCCAGCAGCCCCGAAGGACCGGGCTTAAACACTGAAGCTTTCTTT.

This clonotype was counted between two and nine times. V gene TRBV19 combines with J gene TRBJ1-1; possible D gene TRBD1, 6 bases. CDR1 and CDR2 (germline): LNHDA, SQIVND (reference sequence). CDR3 length equals 15 residues. The ends were cut back, 10 bases at V and 5 bases at J, with 23 bases in the middle. The CDR3 DNA is TGTGCCACCCGACCCCAACAAGGGGGGAGAACTGAAGCTTTCTTT. Translated, it gives CATRPQQGGRTEAFF.

This clonotype has a count of ten or more. The rearrangement links TRBV2 to TRBJ2-5; D assignment may be TRBD1 or TRBD2 (5 bases each). From germline, CDR1 is SNHLY and CDR2 FYNNEI. V shed 6 bases and J shed 2 bases, with 10 bases lying between them. This CDR3 spans 13 amino acids. The CDR3, as DNA: TGTGCCAGCAGACCGGGACCTCAAGAGACCCAGTACTTC. The encoded protein is CASRPGPQETQYF.

In this sample, this clonotype turned up many times. The gene calls are TRBV29-1 and TRBJ1-1; 7 bases line up with TRBD1. The V gene end was trimmed by 6 bases and the J gene end by 5 bases; junction bases not matched to a gene: 12. Germline CDR1 SQVTM, CDR2 ANQGSEA. This CDR3 is 14 amino acids long. The DNA for the CDR3 is TGCAGCGTGGCGACAGGGTCGGTGTGGACTGAAGCTTTCTTT. As protein: CSVATGSVWTEAFF.

The chain is built from TRBV27 and TRBJ2-7; D not resolved. The germline V gene encodes CDR1 MNHEY and CDR2 SMNVEV (reference sequence). The ends were cut back, 5 bases at V and 3 bases at J, with 11 bases in the middle. The CDR3 runs 13 residues. CDR3 sequence reads: CASSPRLGYEQYF. The CDR3, as DNA: TGTGCCAGCAGTCCAAGACTTGGCTACGAGCAGTACTTC.

This clonotype was observed at least ten times. The chain carries TRBV29-1 and TRBJ2-7; 9 nucleotides match TRBD1. The CDR3 is 19 residues long. The V gene end was trimmed by 0 bases and the J gene end by 0 bases; junction bases not matched to a gene: 15. Germline CDR1 is SQVTM and CDR2 is ANQGSEA. CDR3 loop: CSVEEVGGQGTISSYEQYF. The CDR3 DNA is TGCAGCGTTGAAGAAGTTGGGGGACAGGGTACCATTAGCTCCTACGAGCAGTACTTC.

The table lists this clonotype with a few counts. V is TRBV5-1 and J is TRBJ1-1; weak D call: TRBD1 (6 bases). The germline V gene has CDR1 SGHRS and CDR2 YFSETQ. There are 16 residues in the CDR3. V lost 3 bases, J lost 0 bases, and 15 bases lay in between. This chain's CDR3 is CASSSTRGSMNTEAFF. In nucleotides, the CDR3 is TGCGCCAGCAGCTCGACCAGGGGATCAATGAACACTGAAGCTTTCTTT.

There are many counts of this clonotype. The chain carries TRBV5-1 and TRBJ1-2; 8 nucleotides line up with TRBD1. The germline V gene encodes CDR1 SGHRS and CDR2 YFSETQ. The CDR3 length is 14 residues. The V segment lost 1 base and the J segment 5 bases; nucleotides outside the gene matches: 4. CDR3 coding DNA: TGCGCCAGCAGCTTGAGGCAGGGGGCATATGGCTACACCTTC. Amino acid sequence: CASSLRQGAYGYTF.

This clonotype was counted many times. The junction differs from germline at one of its ends, possibly a read error. This chain connects TRBV7-2 to TRBJ2-5; D could derive from TRBD1 or TRBD2 (5 bases each). There are 13 residues in the CDR3. CDR1 is SGHTA and CDR2 is FQGNSA in the germline V gene. CDR3 residues: CASSTGPQETKYF. For the CDR3, the DNA is TGTGCCAGCAGTACGGGGCCTCAAGAGACCAAGTACTTC.